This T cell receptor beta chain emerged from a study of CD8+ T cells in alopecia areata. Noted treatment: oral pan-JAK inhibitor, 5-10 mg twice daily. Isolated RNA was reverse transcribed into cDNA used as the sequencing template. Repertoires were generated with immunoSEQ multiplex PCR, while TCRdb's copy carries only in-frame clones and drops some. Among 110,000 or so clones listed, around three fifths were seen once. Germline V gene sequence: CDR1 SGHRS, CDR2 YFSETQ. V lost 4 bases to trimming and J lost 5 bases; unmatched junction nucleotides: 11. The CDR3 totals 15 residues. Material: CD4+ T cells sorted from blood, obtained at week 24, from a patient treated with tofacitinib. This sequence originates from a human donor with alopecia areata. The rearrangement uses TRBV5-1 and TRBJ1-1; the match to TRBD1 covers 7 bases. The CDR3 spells CASSPTTGDLTEAFF. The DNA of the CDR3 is TGCGCCAGCAGCCCTACCACAGGGGATTTGACTGAAGCTTTCTTT.